The 15 T cell receptor beta chains in this list originate from one sample, sequenced in a study of cytomegalovirus exposure and HLA in healthy donors. This table comes from immunoSEQ multiplex PCR, and its TCRdb copy is limited to in-frame clones, with some not included. Here the sample spans 45,000 to 65,000 clones, 89% being singletons. Sequencing used PBMCs. These receptors all come from a woman under 30 in good health and CMV-seropositive.

This chain joins TRBV14 and TRBJ2-3; D remains ambiguous. CDR3 length: 15 amino acids. From germline, CDR1 is SGHDN and CDR2 FVKESK. Trimming removed 4 bases from V and 4 bases from J, with 15 bases in between. The CDR3 DNA reads as TGTGCCAGCAGCCCGATGATGAGGTCGCCAGATACGCAGTATTTT. Residues: CASSPMMRSPDTQYF.

V is TRBV28 and J is TRBJ2-3; 8 bases match TRBD2. Germline V gives CDR1 MDHEN, CDR2 SYDVKM. The V gene end was trimmed by 3 bases and the J gene end by 6 bases; junction bases not matched to a gene: 8. This CDR3 has 15 amino acids. CDR3 protein: CASSFVRGDPDTQYF. The CDR3 DNA sequence: TGTGCCAGCAGTTTTGTGCGGGGGGACCCTGATACGCAGTATTTT.

The J gene is TRBJ2-3, the V gene TRBV7-3, with 10 bases identical to TRBD2. This CDR3 has 16 residues. V lost 6 bases and J lost 1; bases outside the gene matches: 7. Germline V gene data show CDR1 as SGHTA and CDR2 as FQGTGA. Here the CDR3 DNA reads TGTGCCAGCAGTTGCGCGGGGACTAGCGGCACAGATACGCAGTATTTT. Protein: CASSCAGTSGTDTQYF.

The chain couples TRBV6-1 to TRBJ1-6; maybe TRBD1 (6 bases). The CDR3 has 15 amino acids. V lost 5 bases to trimming and J lost 6 bases, with 14 bases between them. From germline, CDR1 is MNHNS and CDR2 SASEGT. This chain's CDR3 is CASSIRDTFNSPLHF. CDR3 in DNA: TGTGCCAGCAGTATCCGGGACACCTTTAATTCACCCCTCCACTTT.

The chain is built from TRBV6-1 and TRBJ1-6, with a possible D match to TRBD1 (5 bases). Trimming took 6 bases from V and 2 from J, leaving 8 bases between them. Germline V gene sequence: CDR1 MNHNS, CDR2 SASEGT. The CDR3 extends over 14 amino acids. The DNA for the CDR3 is TGTGCCAGCAGATCGGACACCTATAATTCACCCCTCCACTTT. Protein: CASRSDTYNSPLHF.

This rearrangement joins TRBV7-9 to TRBJ2-3, with 13 bases fitting TRBD2. The CDR3 consists of 19 residues. J was trimmed by 2 bases and V by 1 base; bases with no gene match: 9. Germline CDR1 SEHNR, CDR2 FQNEAQ (reference sequence). The CDR3, as DNA: TGTGCCAGCAGCTTAGGGGGACTAGCGGGGTGGCTTCCCACAGATACGCAGTATTTT. Translating gives CASSLGGLAGWLPTDTQYF.

The chain carries TRBV28 and TRBJ2-2; D not resolved. The CDR3 has 13 amino acids. Germline V lookup: CDR1 MDHEN, CDR2 SYDVKM. Trimming took off 8 bases at V and 4 bases at J, with 11 bases between the two ends. In nucleotides, the CDR3 is TGTGCCAGCCGGATCACAGTCACCGGGGAGCTGTTTTTT. Translated: CASRITVTGELFF.

The V call is TRBV27, the J call TRBJ2-1, with TRBD1 identical over 9 bases. Germline values: CDR1 MNHEY, CDR2 SMNVEV (reference sequence). Germline trimming cut 7 bases from V and 4 bases from J; bases unmatched to any gene: 8. The CDR3 runs to 15 residues. CDR3 nucleotide sequence: TGTGCCAGCACGAGGGCGGGACAGGGTTACAATGAGCAGTTCTTC. This encodes CASTRAGQGYNEQFF.

About this clone itself: Other DNA sequences in the sample encode the same CDR3. This chain links TRBV30 with TRBJ1-1; D possibly corresponds to TRBD1 (6 bases). The CDR3 is 14 residues long. Germline V gene lookup returns CDR1 GTSNPN and CDR2 SVGIG (reference sequence). V was pared by 8 bases and J by 1 base, with 17 bases between. In DNA form, the CDR3 reads TGTGCCGGGGGGGCGGGACGGGGGAACACTGAAGCTTTCTTT. Its translation is CAGGAGRGNTEAFF. Supplemented by reference TRBV30 and TRBJ1-1, the full variable domain reads SQTIHQWPATLVQPVGSPLSLECTVEGTSNPNLYWYRQAAGRGLQLLFYSVGIGQISSEVPQNLSASRPQDRQFILSSKKLLLSDSGFYLCAGGAGRGNTEAFFGQGTRLTVV.

This chain joins TRBV28 and TRBJ1-2; D perhaps matches TRBD1 (6 bases). The CDR3 has 15 amino acids. Germline V gene data show CDR1 as MDHEN and CDR2 as SYDVKM. V gave up 10 bases and J gave up 1 base, with 19 bases separating them. CDR3 sequence reads: CATNFPTGSNYGYTF. The CDR3 region has the DNA TGTGCCACCAATTTTCCTACAGGGAGTAACTATGGCTACACCTTC.

The chain has TRBV2 and TRBJ2-3; maybe TRBD1 (5 bases). The CDR3 spans 14 residues. Trimming pared 8 bases from V and 0 bases from J, leaving 12 bases between. Germline V lookup: CDR1 SNHLY, CDR2 FYNNEI. DNA of the CDR3: TGTGCCAGCGAAGGCCAGGGTAGCACAGATACGCAGTATTTT. Translation gives CASEGQGSTDTQYF. Full variable domain (outside the CDR3, taken from reference TRBV2 and TRBJ2-3): EPEVTQTPSHQVTQMGQEVILRCVPISNHLYFYWYRQILGQKVEFLVSFYNNEISEKSEIFDDQFSVERPDGSNFTLKIRSTKLEDSAMYFCASEGQGSTDTQYFGPGTRLTVL.

The genes are TRBV5-1 and TRBJ2-1, with TRBD1 matching 9 bases. Germline values: CDR1 SGHRS, CDR2 YFSETQ. Trimming cost V 4 bases and J 2 bases; bases outside gene matches: 7. CDR3 length: 16 amino acids. CDR3 sequence (DNA): TGCGCCAGCAGCATTACCGGGACAGGGACCTACAATGAGCAGTTCTTC. It encodes CASSITGTGTYNEQFF.

This clone was observed a handful of times. The chain is built from TRBV7-6 and TRBJ2-1; maybe TRBD2 (7 bases). CDR1 is SGHVS, CDR2 FNYEAQ, per germline. The CDR3 is made up of 15 amino acids. The V and J ends lost 5 bases and 8 bases respectively, with 19 bases between them. The CDR3 DNA sequence: TGTGCCAGCAGCCTCTACGGGGGGCGGGGCCATGAGCAGTTCTTC. This translates into CASSLYGGRGHEQFF.

The V gene is TRBV7-2, the J gene TRBJ2-1; D perhaps matches TRBD2 (7 bases). This CDR3 region has 14 residues. Germline values: CDR1 SGHTA, CDR2 FQGNSA. The V end lost 2 bases, the J end lost 9 bases, and 14 bases lay between the germline ends. The CDR3 region is CASSLRGGSVEQFF. The CDR3 DNA sequence: TGTGCCAGCAGCTTACGCGGGGGCTCCGTTGAGCAGTTCTTC.

This clone was recorded only once. The chain recombines TRBV9 with TRBJ1-2; 7 positions agree with TRBD1. The V and J ends lost 3 bases and 2 bases, in that order; junction bases with no gene match: 7. Germline loops: CDR1 SGDLS, CDR2 YYNGEE. The CDR3 runs 15 residues. This CDR3 is CASSAGDSLNYGYTF. The CDR3 nucleotides read TGTGCCAGCAGCGCCGGGGACAGCCTCAACTATGGCTACACCTTC. The full variable domain, with the rest looked up from reference TRBV9 and TRBJ1-2, is DSGVTQTPKHLITATGQRVTLRCSPRSGDLSVYWYQQSLDQGLQFLIQYYNGEERAKGNILERFSAQQFPDLHSELNLSSLELGDSALYFCASSAGDSLNYGYTFGSGTRLTVV.